The TCR beta chain under discussion was sequenced for a study of regulatory T cells in long-lasting Graves disease. Time point specified: persistent/refractory GD, antithyroid drugs over 5 years with positive TRAb. PBMCs provided the RNA from which the TCR library was made. The CDR3 covers 17 residues. Per germline, CDR1 DFQATT and CDR2 SNEGSKA (reference sequence). Trimming at V came to 3 bases and at J to 0 bases, leaving 8 bases not matched to a gene. With iRepertoire HTBI primers and Arm-PCR of CDR3 regions, TCR beta libraries were built. TCRdb re-called the multiplex PCR reads through MiXCR, storing one row per CDR3 protein. Among hundreds of thousands of distinct CDR3 sequences listed, 20% to 25% were seen once.

This material consisted of peripheral blood mononuclear cells (PBMCs), taken when the disease was refractory, from a patient treated with antithyroid drugs. The receptor was isolated from a female donor with Graves disease. The chain has TRBV20-1 and TRBJ2-3; 11 nucleotides align to TRBD2. CDR3 region: CSARGLTSGVSTDTQYF. The CDR3 region has the DNA TGCAGTGCTAGGGGACTGACTAGCGGGGTGAGCACAGATACGCAGTATTTT.